This section outlines one T cell receptor beta chain sequence together with its context. What it binds is not known. Assay used: immunoSEQ multiplex PCR; TCRdb lists only in-frame clones, some missing. This repertoire shows tens of thousands of clones, roughly 90% found once; its top ten account for 10% to 15%. This entry is derived from a study of OX40 agonist ivuxolimab in advanced cancers. Study-level background: The study enrolled dose-escalation patients with hepatocellular carcinoma, melanoma, renal cell or head and neck cancer. Three partial responders included one hepatocellular carcinoma patient and two cutaneous melanoma patients.

CDR3 length: 19 residues. Germline V gives CDR1 SNHLY, CDR2 FYNNEI. V trimming: 4 bases; J trimming: 1 base; junction bases outside the gene matches: 13. Broader study findings: No antigen was identified for the clonally expanded peripheral T cells.

The sequences come from CD4+ or CD8+ T cells sorted from blood, collected in a trial of the OX40 agonist ivuxolimab. The sequence was collected from an adult with an advanced solid tumor such as melanoma, head and neck, liver or kidney cancer. The rearrangement joins TRBV2 to TRBJ2-4, with 10 bases lining up with TRBD2. CDR3 residues: CASSVSSGSLVEAKNIQYF. The CDR3 DNA follows: TGTGCCAGCAGTGTATCTAGCGGGAGCTTGGTTGAGGCCAAAAACATTCAGTACTTC.